The 15 T cell receptor beta chains presented below share a single source sample, sequenced in a study of cytomegalovirus exposure and HLA in healthy donors. Primers included in the PCR were 60 Vbeta and 13 Jbeta primers. Data came from immunoSEQ multiplex PCR; TCRdb stores just in-frame clones and leaves some out. The repertoire includes hundreds of thousands of clones, roughly four fifths of them detected once, and 0.58% sits in the top ten. Sequencing was performed on PBMCs. The receptors originated from a woman in her 40s in good health and CMV-seronegative.

J is TRBJ1-5 and V is TRBV4-2, with 7 nucleotides matching TRBD1. Trimming at V came to 3 bases and at J to 3 bases, leaving 8 bases not matched to a gene. The CDR3 contains 16 residues. Germline CDR1 reads LGHNA; CDR2 reads YNFKEQ. This CDR3 reads CASSHQLQGVNQPQHF. In DNA, the CDR3 is TGTGCCAGCAGCCATCAGCTCCAGGGGGTCAATCAGCCCCAGCATTTT.

This clone was seen just once. This sequence joins TRBV6-1 and TRBJ1-3; 8 bases match TRBD1. CDR3 size: 17 residues. Unmatched junction bases numbered 8, after V lost 2 bases and J lost 2 bases. CDR1 and CDR2 from the germline V gene are MNHNS and SASEGT. Here the CDR3 DNA reads TGTGCCAGCAGTGAACGGACAGGGAGTAGAGCTGGAAACACCATATATTTT. This gives the protein CASSERTGSRAGNTIYF.

This CDR3 is CASSLGTSQNNEQFF. The CDR3 DNA reads as TGTGCCAGCAGTTTGGGGACTAGCCAAAACAATGAGCAGTTCTTC. This chain links TRBV6-6 with TRBJ2-1; TRBD2 matches 9 bases. There are 15 residues in the CDR3. V lost 4 bases to trimming and J lost 5 bases; unmatched junction nucleotides: 6. Germline-derived CDR1 and CDR2 are MNHNY and SVGAGI (reference sequence).

The CDR3: CASIFSGGSYEQYF. For the CDR3, the DNA is TGTGCCAGCATCTTTAGCGGGGGATCCTACGAGCAGTACTTC. The chain joins TRBV28 to TRBJ2-7; 9 bases line up with TRBD2. This CDR3 contains 14 residues. CDR1 is MDHEN, CDR2 SYDVKM, per germline. Losses at the gene ends were 7 bases for V and 1 base for J; bases not matched to a gene: 5.

This clone was counted a few times. The chain recombines TRBV7-3 with TRBJ1-3; D gene unclear. Trimming removed 4 bases at V and 8 bases at J, with 12 bases between. Germline values: CDR1 SGHTA, CDR2 FQGTGA. The CDR3 totals 13 residues. Written as DNA, the CDR3 is TGTGCCAGCAGCTCCACGCCGGGTGACACCATATATTTT. Protein: CASSSTPGDTIYF.

The V call is TRBV9, the J call TRBJ2-1; D call uncertain. V was clipped by 0 bases and J by 12 bases, with 10 bases between them. In germline, CDR1 is SGDLS, CDR2 YYNGEE. The CDR3 loop spans 12 amino acids. The CDR3 loop reads CASSVGLDSQFF. The CDR3 nucleotides read TGTGCCAGCAGCGTAGGGCTAGACTCGCAGTTCTTC.

The chain employs TRBV28 and TRBJ2-2; 8 nucleotides align to TRBD1. The germline V gene has CDR1 MDHEN and CDR2 SYDVKM. The CDR3 has 16 residues. With V trimmed by 6 bases and J by 4 bases, 10 bases remained unmatched. CDR3 in DNA: TGTGCCAGCAGCCTAACGACAGGGGTTCGCACCGGGGAGCTGTTTTTT. Its protein product is CASSLTTGVRTGELFF.

This chain links TRBV7-3 with TRBJ2-1; tentative D call: TRBD1 (7 bases). The CDR3 is 17 residues long. V was trimmed by 5 bases and J by 0 bases, leaving 17 bases between them. CDR1 is SGHTA and CDR2 is FQGTGA in the germline V gene. The CDR3 reads CASSPLEGASSYNEQFF. The CDR3 DNA reads TGTGCCAGCAGCCCCCTGGAGGGGGCCAGCTCCTACAATGAGCAGTTCTTC. Supplemented by reference TRBV7-3 and TRBJ2-1, the full variable domain reads GAGVSQTPSNKVTEKGKYVELRCDPISGHTALYWYRQSLGQGPEFLIYFQGTGAADDSGLPNDRFFAVRPEGSVSTLKIQRTERGDSAVYLCASSPLEGASSYNEQFFGPGTRLTVL.

The gene calls are TRBV2 and TRBJ2-3, with TRBD1 matching over 8 bases. In germline, CDR1 is SNHLY, CDR2 FYNNEI. The CDR3 sequence is 14 residues long. With V trimmed by 6 bases and J by 3 bases, 5 bases remained unmatched. CDR3 sequence: CASRGTGSTDTQYF. The CDR3 DNA reads TGTGCCAGCAGGGGGACAGGTTCAACAGATACGCAGTATTTT.

This chain connects TRBV30 to TRBJ1-1, with D tentatively TRBD1 (6 bases). CDR3 length equals 14 residues. V lost 1 base and J lost 2, with 11 bases in between. Germline lookup yields CDR1 GTSNPN and CDR2 SVGIG (reference sequence). CDR3 protein: CAWSEIGGNTEAFF. Written as DNA, the CDR3 is TGTGCCTGGAGTGAAATAGGGGGTAACACTGAAGCTTTCTTT.

This chain joins TRBV11-3 and TRBJ1-3; 7 bases are shared with TRBD1. The CDR3 is 15 amino acids. Losses at the gene ends were 4 bases for V and 2 bases for J; bases not matched to a gene: 5. Germline V lookup: CDR1 SGHNT, CDR2 YENEEA. The CDR3 protein is CASSSTDRAGNTIYF. DNA for the CDR3: TGTGCCAGCAGCTCCACCGACAGGGCTGGAAACACCATATATTTT.

V gene TRBV27 combines with J gene TRBJ1-1; D gene ambiguous. Germline-derived CDR1 and CDR2 are MNHEY and SMNVEV (reference sequence). This CDR3 has 14 residues. Trimming stripped 6 bases from V and 1 base from J, with 12 bases between. CDR3 sequence reads: CASSLAPGNTEAFF. As DNA, the CDR3 is TGTGCCAGCAGCCTGGCGCCAGGGAACACTGAAGCTTTCTTT.

The chain joins TRBV6-5 to TRBJ1-1; D gene unclear. CDR1 is MNHEY, CDR2 SVGAGI, per germline. The CDR3 has 15 residues. The ends were cut back, 8 bases at V and 11 bases at J, with 27 bases in the middle. The CDR3 coding sequence is TGTGCCAGCTATCCCCATCCAGTCGGTAAGGAGCATGCTTTCTTT. This encodes CASYPHPVGKEHAFF.

This clone has a handful of counts. The rearrangement uses TRBV5-6 and TRBJ2-3, with 10 bases that match TRBD1. The V segment lost 4 bases and the J segment 9 bases; nucleotides outside the gene matches: 8. This CDR3 region has 14 residues. Germline CDR1 reads SGHDT; CDR2 reads YYEEEE. The CDR3 sequence: CASSQGQGIGTQYF. The CDR3 DNA sequence: TGTGCCAGCAGCCAGGGACAGGGGATCGGAACGCAGTATTTT.

In this sample, this clone turned up once. The chain carries TRBV9 and TRBJ1-6; D may be TRBD1 (6 bases). In germline, CDR1 is SGDLS, CDR2 YYNGEE. This CDR3 contains 15 residues. Deletions cut 5 bases from V and 8 bases from J, with 17 bases between. CDR3 protein: CASSDRGGPDSPLHF. DNA for the CDR3: TGTGCCAGCAGTGACCGGGGGGGCCCGGATTCACCCCTCCACTTT. The variable domain in full, with the rest retrieved from reference TRBV9 and TRBJ1-6, is DSGVTQTPKHLITATGQRVTLRCSPRSGDLSVYWYQQSLDQGLQFLIQYYNGEERAKGNILERFSAQQFPDLHSELNLSSLELGDSALYFCASSDRGGPDSPLHFGNGTRLTVT.